These 13 T cell receptor beta chains were sequenced from one sample in a study of blood T cell repertoires in COVID-19. Generated by immunoSEQ multiplex PCR, the TCRdb table keeps only in-frame clones and is missing some. The sample yields a few hundred thousand clones, 65% to 85% seen once. The sequenced sample was PBMCs or T cells enriched from blood (not recorded which). All receptors come from a woman aged 40 to 50 who had recovered from COVID-19.

CDR3 residues: CASGSKTGGAEKLFF. In nucleotides, the CDR3 is TGTGCTAGTGGTTCCAAGACAGGGGGCGCAGAAAAACTGTTTTTT. V usage is TRBV12-5 and J usage is TRBJ1-4; 10 nucleotides match TRBD1. The V gene end was trimmed by 4 bases and the J gene end by 8 bases; junction bases not matched to a gene: 7. This CDR3 has 15 residues. The germline CDR1 and CDR2 sequences are LGHNT and FRNRAP.

This CDR3 reads CASSPRSAARTGELFF. The CDR3 DNA is TGTGCCAGCTCACCGCGATCGGCAGCGCGCACCGGGGAGCTGTTTTTT. The chain recombines TRBV18 with TRBJ2-2; D is unclear. Germline values: CDR1 KGHSH, CDR2 LQKENI. Trimming took off 3 bases at V and 4 bases at J, with 15 bases between the two ends. This CDR3 comprises 16 residues.

The chain carries TRBV28 and TRBJ1-5; D unresolved. Looked up from germline, CDR1 is MDHEN and CDR2 is SYDVKM. V shed 8 bases and J shed 4 bases, with 12 bases lying between them. The CDR3 loop spans 13 amino acids. CDR3 in DNA: TGTGCCAGCGATGAGACGGGTAATCAGCCCCAGCATTTT. Translating gives CASDETGNQPQHF.

This rearrangement joins TRBV19 to TRBJ1-4; possibly TRBD1 for D (5 bases). Trimming shortened V by 3 bases and J by 6 bases, and 14 bases separated the two germline ends. This CDR3 region has 15 residues. Germline CDR1 is LNHDA and CDR2 is SQIVND (reference sequence). CDR3 region: CASSILGLGDEKLFF. The CDR3 DNA reads as TGTGCCAGTAGTATCCTCGGATTAGGGGATGAAAAACTGTTTTTT.

This clone was detected once. The gene calls are TRBV18 and TRBJ1-5; 7 positions agree with TRBD1. CDR3 length equals 16 residues. CDR1 and CDR2 (germline): KGHSH, LQKENI. J lost 5 bases, V lost 6 bases, and 13 bases had no gene match. The CDR3 region has the DNA TGTGCCAGCTCCTTAAAACAAACAGGGGAGGATCAGCCCCAGCATTTT. Translated: CASSLKQTGEDQPQHF.

This clone has a handful of counts. J is TRBJ1-1 and V is TRBV18; a weak D match, TRBD1 (6 bases). Trimming removed 5 bases from V and 3 bases from J, with 10 bases in between. The germline gives CDR1 KGHSH, CDR2 LQKENI. CDR3 length: 13 residues. The CDR3: CASSEQGHTEAFF. The CDR3 nucleotides are TGTGCCAGCTCAGAACAGGGTCACACTGAAGCTTTCTTT.

The V and J genes are TRBV20-1 and TRBJ2-5; D is unclear. Trimming left V 3 bases short and J 3 bases short, with 5 bases between. CDR3 length equals 11 residues. Germline V gene lookup returns CDR1 DFQATT and CDR2 SNEGSKA (reference sequence). Here the CDR3 DNA reads TGCAGTGCTAGGCCAGAAGAGACCCAGTACTTC. It encodes CSARPEETQYF.

This clone was found once. The CDR3 here is CASGPDRDRGFTGELFF. In nucleotides, the CDR3 is TGTGCCAGCGGCCCTGACCGGGACAGGGGTTTCACCGGGGAGCTGTTTTTT. The chain recombines TRBV28 with TRBJ2-2; TRBD1 matches at 10 bases. Germline-derived CDR1 and CDR2 are MDHEN and SYDVKM. J lost 4 bases, V lost 8 bases, and 13 bases had no gene match. The CDR3 consists of 17 residues.

This CDR3 is CASSPGGLGGYTF. CDR3 in DNA: TGTGCCAGCAGCCCGGGGGGGCTGGGGGGCTACACCTTC. The chain recombines TRBV11-3 with TRBJ1-2; D is possibly TRBD1 (6 bases). The CDR3 totals 13 residues. The V gene's germline CDR1 is SGHNT and CDR2 YENEEA. V gave up 5 bases and J gave up 8 bases, with 15 bases separating them.

The chain carries TRBV12-3 or TRBV12-4 and TRBJ1-1; no reliable D call. Trimming took off 10 bases at V and 0 bases at J, with 9 bases between the two ends. This CDR3 is 12 amino acids long. CDR3 in DNA: TGTGCCACCCGCACTCTGAACACTGAAGCTTTCTTT. Its translation: CATRTLNTEAFF.

The chain has TRBV12-5 and TRBJ2-3, with 7 bases aligning to TRBD2. This CDR3 contains 15 residues. In germline, CDR1 is LGHNT, CDR2 FRNRAP. With V trimmed by 6 bases and J by 0 bases, 6 bases remained unmatched. CDR3 loop: CASGGGGTSTDTQYF. DNA for the CDR3: TGTGCTAGTGGCGGCGGGGGAACTAGCACAGATACGCAGTATTTT. Full variable domain (remainder filled in from reference TRBV12-5 and TRBJ2-3): DARVTQTPRHKVTEMGQEVTMRCQPILGHNTVFWYRQTMMQGLELLAYFRNRAPLDDSGMPKDRFSAEMPDATLATLKIQPSEPRDSAVYFCASGGGGTSTDTQYFGPGTRLTVL.

The chain couples TRBV30 to TRBJ1-4; D is unclear. This CDR3 contains 13 residues. CDR1 GTSNPN and CDR2 SVGIG come from the germline V gene (reference sequence). V was shortened by 4 bases and J by 7 bases, with 13 bases between the two germline ends. For the CDR3, the DNA is TGTGCCTGGACGGCGGGAGGAGGTGAAAAACTGTTTTTT. Translating it yields CAWTAGGGEKLFF.

In DNA form, the CDR3 reads TGTGCCAGCAGCCAAGGGACAGCGGGAGTCGGCTGGGAGCAGTTCTTC. The encoded protein is CASSQGTAGVGWEQFF. This chain joins TRBV11-2 and TRBJ2-1, with D maybe TRBD2 (8 bases). Germline V gene lookup returns CDR1 SGHAT and CDR2 FQNNGV. Deletions cut 5 bases from V and 10 bases from J, with 24 bases between. The CDR3 has 16 amino acids.